A selection of T cell receptor beta chains follows, all from one sample in a study of glioma-infiltrating T cells. A single record per CDR3 protein comes from TCRdb applying MiXCR to the multiplex PCR reads. The table shows about 93,000 distinct CDR3 sequences, with approximately 39% occurring only once. Sequencing was carried out using glioma tissue, nonneoplastic brain tissue, or PBMCs (not recorded which). These receptors all come from a human donor with low-grade glioma or glioblastoma, undergoing nonglioma brain surgery, or in good health (not recorded which). Each CDR3 is given with its conserved first and last residue. D genes are given only for firm matches. Some rows have no size entry. The others give once, few or many, or a class for an expanded clone.

>TRBV4-3|many|TRBD1|TRBJ2-2
CASSLDRGHTGELFF
TGCGCCAGCAGCCTTGACAGGGGGCACACCGGGGAGCTGTTTTTT
>TRBV20-1|many|TRBD1|TRBJ2-5
CSASQGQGTGETQYF
TGCAGTGCTAGTCAGGGACAGGGGACTGGAGAGACCCAGTACTTC
>TRBV4-3|medium-sized|TRBD1|TRBJ1-4
CASSRQGSMDQLFF
TGCGCCAGCAGCCGACAGGGTTCAATGGATCAACTGTTTTTT
>TRBV5-1|-|TRBD1|TRBJ2-7
CTSSLCGTGDYEQYF
TGCACCAGCAGCTTATGTGGGACAGGGGACTACGAGCAGTACTTC
>TRBV6-2/TRBV6-3|many|-|TRBJ1-1
CASRERDRKAFF
TGTGCCAGCAGGGAAAGGGACCGTAAAGCTTTCTTT
>TRBV6-4|-|TRBD2|TRBJ2-1
CTSREAGGPIVHNEQFF
TGTACCAGCAGAGAAGCGGGGGGGCCGATTGTCCACAATGAGCAGTTCTTC
>TRBV5-4|many|TRBD2|TRBJ2-5
CASSLDPLAGAQETQYF
TGTGCCAGCAGCTTGGATCCACTAGCGGGGGCCCAAGAGACCCAGTACTTC
>TRBV20-1|-|-|TRBJ1-5
CSASSEGDRPQHF
TGCAGTGCTAGTTCCGAAGGGGATAGGCCCCAGCATTTT
>TRBV6-1|many|-|TRBJ2-7
CASRPYSRSYEQYF
TGTGCCAGCAGACCATATAGCAGATCCTACGAGCAGTACTTC
>TRBV19|many|-|TRBJ2-4
CASKGTDIAKNIQYF
TGTGCCAGTAAGGGGACGGATATAGCCAAAAACATTCAGTACTTC
>TRBV12-3/TRBV12-4|many|TRBD2|TRBJ2-1
CASSLTSGSFEQFF
TGTGCCAGCAGTTTGACTAGCGGGAGTTTTGAGCAGTTCTTC
>TRBV27|-|-|TRBJ1-2
CASSLSRTANYGHNF
TGTGCCAGCAGTTTATCGAGGACGGCGAACTATGGCCACAACTTC
>TRBV20-1|once|-|TRBJ1-1
CGAIKDGTEAFF
TGCGGTGCTATCAAGGACGGCACTGAAGCTTTCTTT
>TRBV6-6|-|TRBD2|TRBJ2-1
CASTGSGAYNEQFF
TGTGCCAGCACAGGTAGCGGGGCCTACAATGAGCAGTTCTTC
>TRBV28|-|-|TRBJ2-5
CASSFPLSGTRGPQETQYF
TGTGCCAGCAGTTTCCCTCTGTCCGGGACACGGGGCCCCCAAGAGACCCAGTACTTC
>TRBV3-1|many|-|TRBJ2-2
CASTTKGLCDTGELFF
TGTGCCAGCACCACCAAGGGGCTTTGCGACACCGGGGAGCTGTTTTTT
>TRBV28|-|-|TRBJ2-6
CAGSLRAGADGANFLTF
TGTGCCGGCAGTTTAAGGGCAGGGGCTGACGGGGCCAACTTCCTGACTTTC
>TRBV6-1|many|-|TRBJ2-4
CASLDKNTKNIQYF
TGTGCCAGCCTCGACAAAAACACCAAAAACATTCAGTACTTC
>TRBV6-1|-|TRBD1|TRBJ1-5
CASRRTGGTRSNQPQHF
TGTGCCAGCAGAAGGACAGGGGGCACGAGGAGCAATCAGCCCCAGCATTTT
>TRBV2|-|-|TRBJ2-2
CPISTVRSATGDLFF
TGTCCCATCTCGACAGTTCGATCGGCCACCGGGGATCTGTTTTTT
>TRBV20-1|many|-|TRBJ1-6
CSARGVPLHF
TGCAGTGCTAGAGGGGTACCCCTCCACTTT
>TRBV12-3/TRBV12-4|many|-|TRBJ1-2
CASGNEQVYGYTF
TGTGCCAGCGGGAACGAGCAAGTCTATGGCTACACCTTC
>TRBV7-9|many|-|TRBJ2-4
CASSLLRADTKNIQYF
TGTGCCAGCAGCTTACTCAGGGCGGACACCAAAAACATTCAGTACTTC
>TRBV28|once|-|TRBJ1-1
CVSTPGLRNTEAFF
TGTGTTAGTACCCCAGGGTTGAGGAACACTGAAGCTTTCTTT
>TRBV10-2|many|TRBD2|TRBJ2-7
CASKRGEGWTYEQYF
TGCGCCAGCAAGCGAGGGGAGGGATGGACCTACGAGCAGTACTTC
>TRBV28|many|TRBD1|TRBJ2-7
CASRTTGGSLYEQYF
TGTGCCAGCCGAACTACAGGGGGGTCCCTCTACGAGCAGTACTTC
>TRBV29-1|-|-|TRBJ1-3
CSVRVWGNTIYF
TGCAGCGTTCGGGTGTGGGGAAACACCATATATTTT
>TRBV11-1|many|TRBD2|TRBJ2-5
CASSPTSDQETQYF
TGTGCCAGCAGCCCGACTAGCGATCAAGAGACCCAGTACTTC
>TRBV6-5|-|-|TRBJ2-1
CASSTSDAEAYNGQFF
TGTGCCAGCAGTACCTCGGACGCGGAAGCCTACAATGGGCAGTTCTTC
>TRBV25-1|many|-|TRBJ1-2
CASRPNAGAYGYTF
TGTGCCAGCCGTCCCAATGCAGGAGCGTATGGCTACACCTTC
>TRBV20-1|many|TRBD2|TRBJ2-1
CSASGTRLKNEQFF
TGCAGTGCTTCCGGGACTAGATTAAAGAATGAGCAGTTCTTC
>TRBV9|few|-|TRBJ2-1
CASSVDQGVNEQFF
TGTGCCAGCAGCGTAGACCAGGGTGTCAATGAGCAGTTCTTC
>TRBV4-1|-|TRBD2|TRBJ2-6
CAGSQALAGGPNGANVLTF
TGCGCCGGCAGCCAAGCCCTAGCGGGGGGGCCTAATGGGGCCAACGTCCTGACTTTC
>TRBV28|-|-|TRBJ2-5
CASSPRLGTQYF
TGTGCCAGCAGTCCTAGACTAGGGACCCAGTACTTC
>TRBV6-2/TRBV6-3|many|-|TRBJ1-1
CASSYSYGTGIEAFF
TGTGCCAGCAGTTACTCCTATGGGACGGGAATTGAAGCTTTCTTT
>TRBV7-2|many|-|TRBJ2-3
CASSLRRPTADTQYF
TGTGCCAGCAGCTTAAGGCGCCCGACGGCAGATACGCAGTATTTT
>TRBV7-9|many|-|TRBJ2-7
CASSPGSHFNEQYF
TGTGCCAGCAGCCCCGGGTCTCATTTCAACGAGCAGTACTTC
>TRBV6-1|-|-|TRBJ1-2
CASSPSGGYTF
TGTGCCAGCAGCCCCAGCGGCGGCTACACCTTC
>TRBV24-1|many|TRBD2|TRBJ2-1
CATSDPGTSLINEQFF
TGTGCCACCAGTGATCCCGGGACTAGTCTAATCAATGAGCAGTTCTTC
>TRBV5-1|many|-|TRBJ2-1
CASSSARGDNNEQFF
TGCGCCAGCAGCTCCGCCCGGGGGGACAACAATGAGCAGTTCTTC
>TRBV2|many|TRBD1|TRBJ2-1
CASSPGYGQGLDEQFF
TGTGCCAGCAGCCCCGGGTACGGACAGGGTCTCGATGAGCAGTTCTTC
>TRBV7-6|many|-|TRBJ1-1
CASSLDSNTEAFF
TGTGCCAGCAGCTTAGACAGCAACACTGAAGCTTTCTTT
>TRBV20-1|many|-|TRBJ2-1
CSAMGKVTGAKQFF
TGCAGTGCAATGGGAAAGGTGACGGGAGCAAAGCAGTTCTTC
>TRBV25-1|medium-sized|TRBD1|TRBJ2-3
CASSVGQGGRDTQYF
TGTGCCAGCAGTGTAGGACAGGGGGGCCGAGATACGCAGTATTTT
>TRBV20-1|many|-|TRBJ2-5
CSAHRLSQESQYF
TGCAGTGCGCACCGCCTAAGCCAAGAGTCCCAGTACTTC
>TRBV6-2/TRBV6-3|-|-|TRBJ2-7
CASRKRGHSSYEQNF
TGTGCCAGCAGGAAAAGGGGACATTCCTCCTACGAGCAGAACTTC
>TRBV5-4|-|-|TRBJ2-5
CASSSGEEGSGETQYF
TGTGCCAGCAGCTCGGGTGAAGAGGGAAGCGGGGAGACCCAGTACTTC
>TRBV5-4|many|-|TRBJ2-1
CASSDGGGAYNEQFF
TGTGCCAGCAGCGACGGGGGTGGTGCCTACAATGAGCAGTTCTTC